These 21 T cell receptor beta chains share one sample of origin, sequenced in a study of T cell changes during pregnancy in multiple sclerosis. The repertoire was sequenced with immunoSEQ multiplex PCR; TCRdb's copy has only in-frame clones and lacks some. The sample carries about 36,000 clones, approximately 90% recorded once. The starting material was CD4+ T cells from peripheral blood mononuclear cells, obtained after pregnancy. These receptors were obtained from a female donor with multiple sclerosis, enrolled in a pregnancy study.

CDR3: CASRNRGLGYGYTF. The CDR3 DNA is TGTGCCAGTAGGAACAGGGGGTTAGGCTATGGCTACACCTTC. The genes are TRBV19 and TRBJ1-2, with TRBD1 identical over 8 bases. The CDR3 has 14 amino acids. In germline, CDR1 is LNHDA, CDR2 SQIVND (reference sequence). After removal of 6 bases from V and 4 bases from J, the junction contained 7 bases not matched to a gene. The complete variable domain, with remaining parts taken from reference TRBV19 and TRBJ1-2, reads DGGITQSPKYLFRKEGQNVTLSCEQNLNHDAMYWYRQDPGQGLRLIYYSQIVNDFQKGDIAEGYSVSREKKESFPLTVTSAQKNPTAFYLCASRNRGLGYGYTFGSGTRLTVV.

V usage is TRBV9 and J usage is TRBJ1-3; no reliable D call. V dropped 3 bases and J dropped 0 bases, with 10 bases sitting between them. CDR3 length: 15 residues. From germline, CDR1 is SGDLS and CDR2 YYNGEE. The CDR3 bases are TGTGCCAGCAGCGGAGGGCCGTACTCTGGAAACACCATATATTTT. As protein: CASSGGPYSGNTIYF.

The chain carries TRBV7-6 and TRBJ1-1, with 9 bases fitting TRBD1. Germline CDR1 is SGHVS and CDR2 is FNYEAQ. After removal of 4 bases from V and 7 bases from J, the junction contained 4 bases not matched to a gene. The CDR3 has 13 residues. CDR3 loop: CASSWDRENEAFF. The CDR3 DNA reads as TGTGCCAGCAGCTGGGACAGGGAAAATGAAGCTTTCTTT.

The rearrangement uses TRBV7-9 and TRBJ1-1; D is possibly TRBD1 (5 bases). CDR1 and CDR2 (germline): SEHNR, FQNEAQ (reference sequence). This CDR3 contains 16 residues. The V gene lost 3 bases and the J gene lost 7 bases, with 21 bases spanning the gap. CDR3 protein: CASSFVQGRGTSEAFF. DNA for the CDR3: TGTGCCAGCAGCTTTGTGCAGGGAAGGGGCACGAGTGAAGCTTTCTTT.

The chain joins TRBV18 to TRBJ2-7; 7 bases map to TRBD1. The CDR3 is 15 residues long. The germline gives CDR1 KGHSH, CDR2 LQKENI. Trimming removed 3 bases from V and 3 bases from J; junction bases left unmatched: 8. The CDR3 region has the DNA TGTGCCAGCTCACCGGCCGGGACAGTCAACTACGAGCAGTACTTC. Translation: CASSPAGTVNYEQYF.

V gene TRBV27 combines with J gene TRBJ2-7, with D unclear. Germline CDR1 MNHEY, CDR2 SMNVEV (reference sequence). With 5 bases removed from V and 6 bases from J, the gap between germline ends came to 20 bases. The CDR3 spans 15 residues. CDR3 coding DNA: TGTGCCAGCAGTCCATTGACCCTGCGCGGTGGCGAGCAGTACTTC. Residues: CASSPLTLRGGEQYF.

J is TRBJ2-6 and V is TRBV27, with no clear D. CDR1 and CDR2 (germline): MNHEY, SMNVEV (reference sequence). Trimming left V 6 bases short and J 0 bases short, with 9 bases between. The CDR3 sequence is 15 residues long. In nucleotides, the CDR3 is TGTGCCAGCAGCCCACTAATCTCTGGGGCCAACGTCCTGACTTTC. Translating it yields CASSPLISGANVLTF.

This clone has only one observation. The CDR3 DNA is TGTGCCAGCCCCCCGTACCGGGACTCAACTACAAATGAGCAGTTCTTC. Translating it yields CASPPYRDSTTNEQFF. The chain recombines TRBV28 with TRBJ2-1; D may be TRBD2 (6 bases). CDR3 length equals 16 residues. Per the germline V gene, CDR1 is MDHEN and CDR2 is SYDVKM. The ends were cut back, 8 bases at V and 7 bases at J, with 24 bases in the middle.

Here the CDR3 DNA reads TGCAGCGTCGTTATGGGTGGGAGGGATACGCAGTATTTT. Residues: CSVVMGGRDTQYF. This chain connects TRBV29-1 to TRBJ2-3; TRBD2 might be the D (6 bases). V was cut by 6 bases and J by 6 bases, with 16 bases left in between. CDR1 and CDR2 (germline): SQVTM, ANQGSEA. This CDR3 spans 13 amino acids.

The chain carries TRBV27 and TRBJ2-1; 10 bases map to TRBD2. CDR1 is MNHEY, CDR2 SMNVEV, per germline (reference sequence). This CDR3 contains 18 residues. With 4 bases clipped from V and 2 bases from J, the junction kept 11 bases outside the gene matches. The CDR3 sequence is CASSSDRASGRPYNEQFF. The CDR3 DNA is TGTGCCAGCAGTTCCGACAGGGCTAGCGGGAGACCCTACAATGAGCAGTTCTTC.

DNA for the CDR3: TGTGCCAGCAGTGAGAGGGACAGGGTGTCGTACGAGCAGTACTTC. Its protein is CASSERDRVSYEQYF. The chain uses TRBV6-4 and TRBJ2-7; 9 bases are shared with TRBD1. V gave up 3 bases and J gave up 4 bases; unmatched junction bases: 7. This CDR3 is 15 amino acids long. Germline V CDR1 and CDR2: MRHNA, SNTAGT.

This clone was observed a single time. V usage is TRBV5-1 and J usage is TRBJ2-5; possible D gene TRBD2, 7 bases. V was clipped by 4 bases and J by 1 base, with 23 bases between them. The CDR3 sequence is 18 residues long. Germline V gene data show CDR1 as SGHRS and CDR2 as YFSETQ. This CDR3 reads CASSPTASTGGFQETQYF. The CDR3 region has the DNA TGCGCCAGCAGCCCTACCGCATCGACGGGGGGCTTCCAAGAGACCCAGTACTTC.

The chain carries TRBV6-5 and TRBJ1-4; unclear D gene. Germline assignment: CDR1 MNHEY and CDR2 SVGAGI. The CDR3 has 13 residues. V was shortened by 3 bases and J by 3 bases, with 5 bases between the two germline ends. The CDR3 coding sequence is TGTGCCAGCAGTTATGCAGCTAATGAAAAACTGTTTTTT. This sequence encodes CASSYAANEKLFF.

The chain is built from TRBV15 and TRBJ2-7; D not resolved. The CDR3 is 16 amino acids. Trimming removed 1 base from V and 0 bases from J, with 13 bases in between. Germline CDR1 LNHNV, CDR2 YYDKDF (reference sequence). The CDR3 spells CATSRAVGALSYEQYF. The CDR3, as DNA: TGTGCCACCAGCAGAGCTGTCGGAGCCCTCTCCTACGAGCAGTACTTC.

The chain combines TRBV7-3 with TRBJ1-2; D not resolved. V lost 3 bases and J 0 bases, leaving 20 bases between the germline ends. Germline CDR1 and CDR2: SGHTA and FQGTGA. The CDR3 loop spans 18 amino acids. The CDR3: CASSFRSLGTNANYGYTF. DNA for the CDR3: TGTGCCAGCAGCTTCCGTTCCCTCGGAACTAACGCTAACTATGGCTACACCTTC.

This sequence joins TRBV28 and TRBJ2-7; 9 nucleotides align to TRBD1. This CDR3 has 16 amino acids. V shed 6 bases, J shed 1 base, and the junction held 10 bases outside the gene matches. Germline V gene lookup returns CDR1 MDHEN and CDR2 SYDVKM. DNA for the CDR3: TGTGCCAGCAGCTCTCCCACCGGGACAGGGTCCTACGAGCAGTACTTC. This codes for CASSSPTGTGSYEQYF.

The rearrangement joins TRBV6-1 to TRBJ1-6, with 7 bases matching TRBD1. Germline lookup yields CDR1 MNHNS and CDR2 SASEGT. The CDR3 is 14 residues long. Trimming cost V 3 bases and J 6 bases; bases outside gene matches: 2. CDR3 DNA: TGTGCCAGCAGTGACCGACAGGGTAATTCACCCCTCCACTTT. This encodes CASSDRQGNSPLHF.

The chain joins TRBV2 to TRBJ2-1, with 7 bases matching TRBD2. The J segment lost 0 bases and the V segment lost 5 bases, leaving 4 bases of the junction unmatched. In germline, CDR1 is SNHLY, CDR2 FYNNEI. The CDR3 contains 15 residues. DNA of the CDR3: TGTGCCAGCAGTCCAGCGGGGATCTCCTACAATGAGCAGTTCTTC. This encodes CASSPAGISYNEQFF. The variable domain in full, with the rest retrieved from reference TRBV2 and TRBJ2-1, is EPEVTQTPSHQVTQMGQEVILRCVPISNHLYFYWYRQILGQKVEFLVSFYNNEISEKSEIFDDQFSVERPDGSNFTLKIRSTKLEDSAMYFCASSPAGISYNEQFFGPGTRLTVL.

The chain carries TRBV7-9 and TRBJ1-4, with D perhaps TRBD1 (6 bases). The ends were cut back, 8 bases at V and 8 bases at J, with 15 bases in the middle. Germline CDR1 is SEHNR and CDR2 is FQNEAQ (reference sequence). This CDR3 region has 13 residues. The CDR3 sequence: CASGPGVGEKLFF. The CDR3 DNA follows: TGTGCCAGCGGACCAGGGGTAGGCGAAAAACTGTTTTTT.

J is TRBJ1-1 and V is TRBV2, with D tentatively TRBD1 (6 bases). This CDR3 is built from 14 residues. Germline lookup yields CDR1 SNHLY and CDR2 FYNNEI. V lost 6 bases and J 11 bases, leaving 22 bases between the germline ends. The CDR3 sequence: CASRAGGAWGGAFF. The CDR3 DNA is TGTGCCAGCAGGGCGGGGGGCGCGTGGGGAGGGGCTTTCTTT.

This chain links TRBV4-1 with TRBJ2-7, with D possibly matching TRBD1 (6 bases). V was trimmed by 1 base and J by 2 bases, leaving 15 bases between them. This CDR3 region has 16 residues. Germline lookup yields CDR1 MGHRA and CDR2 YSYEKL. The CDR3 DNA is TGCGCCAGCAGCCAAGGTACAGGGTTTGGCGCCTACGAGCAGTACTTC. This codes for CASSQGTGFGAYEQYF.